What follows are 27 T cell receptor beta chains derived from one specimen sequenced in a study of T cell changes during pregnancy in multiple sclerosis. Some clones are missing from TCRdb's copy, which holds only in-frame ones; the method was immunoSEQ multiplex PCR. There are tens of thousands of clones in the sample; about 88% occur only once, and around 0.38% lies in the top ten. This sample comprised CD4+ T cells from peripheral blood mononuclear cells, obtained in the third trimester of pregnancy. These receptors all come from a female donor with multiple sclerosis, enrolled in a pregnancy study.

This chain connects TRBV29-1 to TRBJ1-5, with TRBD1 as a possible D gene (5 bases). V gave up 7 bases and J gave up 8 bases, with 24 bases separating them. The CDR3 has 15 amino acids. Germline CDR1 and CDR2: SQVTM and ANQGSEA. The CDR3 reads CSAVSRPGTQEPQHF. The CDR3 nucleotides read TGCAGCGCCGTAAGTAGACCGGGTACACAGGAGCCCCAGCATTTT.

The CDR3 region has the DNA TGTGCCAGCAGCGAAGGGGGGACTAGCGGGTTTCTTGGGGGTTCTCTTTACGAGCAGTACTTC. As protein: CASSEGGTSGFLGGSLYEQYF. The chain is built from TRBV7-8 and TRBJ2-7; the match to TRBD2 covers 12 bases. Germline V gene sequence: CDR1 SGHVS, CDR2 FQNEAQ. The CDR3 loop spans 21 amino acids. V trimming: 5 bases; J trimming: 4 bases; junction bases outside the gene matches: 24.

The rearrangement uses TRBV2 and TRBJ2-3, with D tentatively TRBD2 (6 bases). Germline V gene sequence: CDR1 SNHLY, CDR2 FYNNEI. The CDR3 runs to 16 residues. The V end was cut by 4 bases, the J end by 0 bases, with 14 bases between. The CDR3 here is CASSARRGASTDTQYF. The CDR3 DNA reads TGTGCCAGCAGTGCTCGGCGGGGTGCTAGCACAGATACGCAGTATTTT.

The CDR3 loop reads CASSIWAGSNQPQHF. DNA for the CDR3: TGTGCCAGTAGTATATGGGCAGGTAGCAATCAGCCCCAGCATTTT. The chain carries TRBV19 and TRBJ1-5, with D unclear. V was trimmed by 2 bases and J by 0 bases, leaving 8 bases between them. CDR1 and CDR2 (germline): LNHDA, SQIVND (reference sequence). CDR3 length: 15 amino acids.

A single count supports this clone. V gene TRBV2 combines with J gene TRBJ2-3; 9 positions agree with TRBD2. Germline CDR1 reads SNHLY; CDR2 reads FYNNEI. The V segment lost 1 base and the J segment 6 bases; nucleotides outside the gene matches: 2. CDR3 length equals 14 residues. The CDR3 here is CASSEVAGDDTQYF. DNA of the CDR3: TGTGCCAGCAGTGAAGTAGCGGGAGACGATACGCAGTATTTT.

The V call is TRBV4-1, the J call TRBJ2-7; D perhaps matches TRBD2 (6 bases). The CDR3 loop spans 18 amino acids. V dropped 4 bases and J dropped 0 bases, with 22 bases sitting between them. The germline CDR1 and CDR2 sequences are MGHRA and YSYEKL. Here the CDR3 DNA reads TGCGCCAGCAGCCTCGACGCCCCGGGACTCCAAAGCTCCTACGAGCAGTACTTC. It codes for CASSLDAPGLQSSYEQYF.

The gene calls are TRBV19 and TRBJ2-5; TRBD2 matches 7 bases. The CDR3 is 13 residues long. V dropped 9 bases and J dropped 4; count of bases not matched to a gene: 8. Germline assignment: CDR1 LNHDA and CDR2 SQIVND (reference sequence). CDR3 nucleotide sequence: TGTGCCAGCACCCCTGGCGGGGGAGAGACCCAGTACTTC. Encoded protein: CASTPGGGETQYF.

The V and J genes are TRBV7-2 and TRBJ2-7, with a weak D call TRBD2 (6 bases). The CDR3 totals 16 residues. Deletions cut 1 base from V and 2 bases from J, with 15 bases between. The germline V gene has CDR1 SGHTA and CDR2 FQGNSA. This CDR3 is CASSLDPAGSPYEQYF. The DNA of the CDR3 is TGTGCCAGCAGCTTAGATCCAGCGGGTTCCCCCTACGAGCAGTACTTC.

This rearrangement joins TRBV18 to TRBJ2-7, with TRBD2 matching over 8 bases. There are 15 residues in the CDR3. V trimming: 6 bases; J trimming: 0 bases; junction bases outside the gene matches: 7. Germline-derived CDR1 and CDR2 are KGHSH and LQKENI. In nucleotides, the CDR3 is TGTGCCAGCTCGCCTCTAGCGGGCGTCTCCTACGAGCAGTACTTC. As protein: CASSPLAGVSYEQYF.

The CDR3 nucleotides are TGTGCCAGTAGTACCCAGGCGAACACCGGGGAGCTGTTTTTT. Residues: CASSTQANTGELFF. The chain carries TRBV19 and TRBJ2-2; D remains unclear. The CDR3 consists of 14 residues. Trimming cost V 4 bases and J 0 bases, with 6 bases left between them. Germline-derived CDR1 and CDR2 are LNHDA and SQIVND (reference sequence).

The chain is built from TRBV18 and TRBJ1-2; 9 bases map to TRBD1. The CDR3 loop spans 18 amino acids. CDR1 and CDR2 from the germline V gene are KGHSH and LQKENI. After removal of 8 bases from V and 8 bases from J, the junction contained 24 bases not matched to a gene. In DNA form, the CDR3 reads TGTGCCAGCCCCTTCACCGGTATCAGACAGGGGGGCTGGAGAGGCTACACCTTC. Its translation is CASPFTGIRQGGWRGYTF.

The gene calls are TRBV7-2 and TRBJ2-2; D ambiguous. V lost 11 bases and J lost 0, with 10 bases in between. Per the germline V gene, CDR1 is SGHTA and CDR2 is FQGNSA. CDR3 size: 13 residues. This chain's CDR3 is CAAALSNTGELFF. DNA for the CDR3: TGTGCCGCGGCACTCTCGAACACCGGGGAGCTGTTTTTT.

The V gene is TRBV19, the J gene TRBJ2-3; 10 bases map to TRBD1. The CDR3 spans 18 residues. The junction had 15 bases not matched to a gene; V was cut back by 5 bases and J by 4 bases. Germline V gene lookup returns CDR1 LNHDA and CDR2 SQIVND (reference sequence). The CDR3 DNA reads TGTGCCAGTAGTTCTGGGACAGGGGTCCCAAGTTGGGCAGATACGCAGTATTTT. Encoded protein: CASSSGTGVPSWADTQYF.

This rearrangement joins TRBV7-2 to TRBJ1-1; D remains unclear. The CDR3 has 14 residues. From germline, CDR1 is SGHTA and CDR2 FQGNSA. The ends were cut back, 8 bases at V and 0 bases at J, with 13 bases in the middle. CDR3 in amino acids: CASDRTGMNTEAFF. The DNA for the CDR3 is TGTGCCAGCGATAGGACGGGGATGAACACTGAAGCTTTCTTT.

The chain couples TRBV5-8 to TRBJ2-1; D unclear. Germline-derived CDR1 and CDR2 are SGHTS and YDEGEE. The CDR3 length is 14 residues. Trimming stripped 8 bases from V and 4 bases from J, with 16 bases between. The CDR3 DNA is TGTGCCAGGTCTCGAGAACCTGCATACAATGAGCAGTTCTTC. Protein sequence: CARSREPAYNEQFF.

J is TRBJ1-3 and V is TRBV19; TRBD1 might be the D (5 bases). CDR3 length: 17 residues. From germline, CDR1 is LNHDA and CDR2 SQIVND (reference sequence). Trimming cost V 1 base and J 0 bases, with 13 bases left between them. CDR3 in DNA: TGTGCCAGTAGTATAGCTGGACAAACACACTCTGGAAACACCATATATTTT. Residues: CASSIAGQTHSGNTIYF.

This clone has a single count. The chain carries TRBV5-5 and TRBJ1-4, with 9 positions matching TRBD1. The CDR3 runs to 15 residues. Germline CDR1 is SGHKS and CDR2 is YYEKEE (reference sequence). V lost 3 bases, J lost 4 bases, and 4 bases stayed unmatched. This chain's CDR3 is CASSSWTGDNEKLFF. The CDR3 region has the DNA TGTGCCAGCAGCTCGTGGACAGGGGATAATGAAAAACTGTTTTTT.

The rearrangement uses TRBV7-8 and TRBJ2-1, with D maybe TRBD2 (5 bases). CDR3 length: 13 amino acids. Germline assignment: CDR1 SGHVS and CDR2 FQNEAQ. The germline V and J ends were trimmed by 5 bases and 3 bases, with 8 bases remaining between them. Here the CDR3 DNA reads TGTGCCAGCAGCCCTCGGGGCTACAATGAGCAGTTCTTC. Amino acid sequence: CASSPRGYNEQFF.

CDR3 bases: TGCGCCAGCAGCCAAACCAGATTCAATTCACCCCTCCACTTT. The encoded protein is CASSQTRFNSPLHF. This rearrangement joins TRBV4-3 to TRBJ1-6; D remains unclear. This CDR3 region has 14 residues. The V end was cut by 2 bases, the J end by 7 bases, with 9 bases between. Germline-derived CDR1 and CDR2 are LGHNA and YSLEER.

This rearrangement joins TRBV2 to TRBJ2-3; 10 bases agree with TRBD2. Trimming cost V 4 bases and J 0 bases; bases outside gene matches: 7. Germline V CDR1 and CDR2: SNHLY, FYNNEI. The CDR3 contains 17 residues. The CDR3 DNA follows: TGTGCCAGCAGTGTGTCTAGCGGGGGACTGAGCACAGATACGCAGTATTTT. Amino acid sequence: CASSVSSGGLSTDTQYF.

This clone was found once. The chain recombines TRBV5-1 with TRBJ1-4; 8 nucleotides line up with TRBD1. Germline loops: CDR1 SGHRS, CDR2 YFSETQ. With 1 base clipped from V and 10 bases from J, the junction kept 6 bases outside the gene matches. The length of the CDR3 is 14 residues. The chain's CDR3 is CASSLSAGGVKLFF. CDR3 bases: TGCGCCAGCAGCTTGAGCGCAGGGGGCGTAAAACTGTTTTTT.

The CDR3 sequence: CASSLWTSSHNEQFF. In nucleotides, the CDR3 is TGTGCCAGCAGCTTATGGACTTCTTCCCACAATGAGCAGTTCTTC. The chain links TRBV7-3 to TRBJ2-1, with D possibly TRBD2 on 5 matching bases. Trimming pared 2 bases from V and 5 bases from J, leaving 13 bases between. This CDR3 is built from 15 residues. CDR1 is SGHTA and CDR2 is FQGTGA in the germline V gene.

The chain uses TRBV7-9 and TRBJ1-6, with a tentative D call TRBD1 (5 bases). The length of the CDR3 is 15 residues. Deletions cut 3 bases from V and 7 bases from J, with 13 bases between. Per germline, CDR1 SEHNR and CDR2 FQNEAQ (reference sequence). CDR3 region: CASSFKGPTNSPLHF. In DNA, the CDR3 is TGTGCCAGCAGCTTTAAGGGGCCAACGAATTCACCCCTCCACTTT.

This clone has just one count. CDR3 region: CASSRRFSGGYNEQFF. The CDR3 region has the DNA TGTGCCAGCAGCCGAAGATTTAGCGGGGGGTACAATGAGCAGTTCTTC. The V and J genes are TRBV4-2 and TRBJ2-1, with 10 bases lining up with TRBD2. The CDR3 runs to 16 residues. Germline trimming cut 4 bases from V and 4 bases from J; bases unmatched to any gene: 7. Germline V CDR1 and CDR2: LGHNA, YNFKEQ.

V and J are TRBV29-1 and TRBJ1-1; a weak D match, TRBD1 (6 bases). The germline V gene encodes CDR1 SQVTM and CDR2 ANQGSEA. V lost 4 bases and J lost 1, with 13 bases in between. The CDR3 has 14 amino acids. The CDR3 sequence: CSVAGRTANTEAFF. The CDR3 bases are TGCAGCGTTGCAGGCCGGACAGCGAACACTGAAGCTTTCTTT.

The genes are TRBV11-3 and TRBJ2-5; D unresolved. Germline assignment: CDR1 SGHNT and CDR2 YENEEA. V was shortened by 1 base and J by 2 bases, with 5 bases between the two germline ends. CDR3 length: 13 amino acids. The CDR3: CASSLVHQETQYF. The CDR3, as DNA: TGTGCCAGCAGCTTAGTTCATCAAGAGACCCAGTACTTC.

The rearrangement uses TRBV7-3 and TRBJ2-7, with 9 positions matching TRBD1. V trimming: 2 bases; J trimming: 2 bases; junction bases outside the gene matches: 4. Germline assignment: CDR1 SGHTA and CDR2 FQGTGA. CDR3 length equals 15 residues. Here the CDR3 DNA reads TGTGCCAGCAGCTTAGGGGGGACAGGGCCCTACGAGCAGTACTTC. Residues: CASSLGGTGPYEQYF. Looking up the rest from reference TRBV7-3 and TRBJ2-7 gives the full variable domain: GAGVSQTPSNKVTEKGKYVELRCDPISGHTALYWYRQSLGQGPEFLIYFQGTGAADDSGLPNDRFFAVRPEGSVSTLKIQRTERGDSAVYLCASSLGGTGPYEQYFGPGTRLTVT.